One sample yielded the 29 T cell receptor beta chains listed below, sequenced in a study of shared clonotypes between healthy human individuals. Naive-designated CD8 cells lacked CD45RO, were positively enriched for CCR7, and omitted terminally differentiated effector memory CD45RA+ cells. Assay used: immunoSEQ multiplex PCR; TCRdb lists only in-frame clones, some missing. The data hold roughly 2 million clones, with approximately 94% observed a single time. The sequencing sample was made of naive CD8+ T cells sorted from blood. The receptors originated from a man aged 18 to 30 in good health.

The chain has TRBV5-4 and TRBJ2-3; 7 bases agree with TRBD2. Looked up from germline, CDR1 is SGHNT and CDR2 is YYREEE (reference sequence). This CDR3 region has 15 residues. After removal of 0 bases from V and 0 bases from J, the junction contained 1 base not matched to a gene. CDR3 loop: CASSLVGGSTDTQYF. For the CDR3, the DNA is TGTGCCAGCAGCTTGGTGGGAGGGAGCACAGATACGCAGTATTTT.

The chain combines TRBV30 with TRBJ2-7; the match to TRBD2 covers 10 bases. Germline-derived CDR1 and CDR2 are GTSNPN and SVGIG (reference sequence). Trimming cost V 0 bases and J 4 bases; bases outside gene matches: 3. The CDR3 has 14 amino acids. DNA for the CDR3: TGTGCCTGGAGTGTAGGTAGCGGGAGGTACGAGCAGTACTTC. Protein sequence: CAWSVGSGRYEQYF.

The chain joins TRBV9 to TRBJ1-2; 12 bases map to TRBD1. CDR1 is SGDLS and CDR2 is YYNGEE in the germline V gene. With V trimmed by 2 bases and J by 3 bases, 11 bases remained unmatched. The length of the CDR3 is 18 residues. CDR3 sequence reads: CASSVRGTGGALDYGYTF. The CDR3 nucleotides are TGTGCCAGCAGCGTCCGGGGGACAGGGGGCGCCTTGGACTATGGCTACACCTTC.

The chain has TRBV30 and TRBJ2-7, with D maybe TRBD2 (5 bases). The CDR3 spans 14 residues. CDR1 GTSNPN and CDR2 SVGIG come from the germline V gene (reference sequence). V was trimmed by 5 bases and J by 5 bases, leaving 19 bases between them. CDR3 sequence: CAWSDSRPADEQYF. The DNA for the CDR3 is TGTGCCTGGTCGGACTCACGCCCAGCAGACGAGCAGTACTTC.

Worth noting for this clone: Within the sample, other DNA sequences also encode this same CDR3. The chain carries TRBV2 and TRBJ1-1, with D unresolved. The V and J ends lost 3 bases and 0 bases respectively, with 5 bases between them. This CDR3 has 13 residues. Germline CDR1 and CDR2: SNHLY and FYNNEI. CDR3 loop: CASSDVMNTEAFF. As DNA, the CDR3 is TGTGCCAGCAGTGATGTCATGAACACTGAAGCTTTCTTT.

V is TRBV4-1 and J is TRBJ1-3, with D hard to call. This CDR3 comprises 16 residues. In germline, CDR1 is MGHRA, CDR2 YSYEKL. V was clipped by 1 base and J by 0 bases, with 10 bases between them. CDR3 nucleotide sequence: TGCGCCAGCAGCCAAGTCGGTGTTCACTCTGGAAACACCATATATTTT. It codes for CASSQVGVHSGNTIYF.

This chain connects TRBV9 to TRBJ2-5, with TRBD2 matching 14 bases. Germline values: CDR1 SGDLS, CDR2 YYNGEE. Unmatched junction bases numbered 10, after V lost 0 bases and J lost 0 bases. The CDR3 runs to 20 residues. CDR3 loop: CASSVAPTSGRALYQETQYF. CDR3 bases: TGTGCCAGCAGCGTAGCCCCGACTAGCGGGAGGGCCTTGTACCAAGAGACCCAGTACTTC.

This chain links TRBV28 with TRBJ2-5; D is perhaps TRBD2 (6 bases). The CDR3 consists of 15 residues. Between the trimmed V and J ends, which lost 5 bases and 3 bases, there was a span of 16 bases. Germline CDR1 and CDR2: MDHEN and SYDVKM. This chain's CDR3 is CASSLTSKGKETQYF. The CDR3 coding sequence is TGTGCCAGCAGTCTGACTAGTAAAGGGAAAGAGACCCAGTACTTC.

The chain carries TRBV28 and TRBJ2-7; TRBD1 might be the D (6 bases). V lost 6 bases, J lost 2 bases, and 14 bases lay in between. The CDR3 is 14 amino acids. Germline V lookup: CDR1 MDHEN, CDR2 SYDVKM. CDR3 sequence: CASSRRQDPYEQYF. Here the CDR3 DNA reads TGTGCCAGCAGCCGAAGACAGGACCCCTACGAGCAGTACTTC.

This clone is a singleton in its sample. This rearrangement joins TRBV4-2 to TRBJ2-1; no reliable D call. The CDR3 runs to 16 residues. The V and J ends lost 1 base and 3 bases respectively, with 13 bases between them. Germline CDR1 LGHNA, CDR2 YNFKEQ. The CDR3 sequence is CASSQGSGLVYNEQFF. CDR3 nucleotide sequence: TGTGCCAGCAGCCAAGGATCCGGGCTGGTCTACAATGAGCAGTTCTTC.

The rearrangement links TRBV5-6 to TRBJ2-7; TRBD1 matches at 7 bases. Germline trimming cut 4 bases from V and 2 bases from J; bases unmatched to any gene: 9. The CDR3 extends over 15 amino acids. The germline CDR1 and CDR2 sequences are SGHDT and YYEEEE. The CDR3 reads CASSLDRAAPYEQYF. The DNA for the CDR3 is TGTGCCAGCAGCCTAGACAGGGCCGCACCCTACGAGCAGTACTTC. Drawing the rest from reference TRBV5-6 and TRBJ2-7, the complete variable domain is DAGVTQSPTHLIKTRGQQVTLRCSPKSGHDTVSWYQQALGQGPQFIFQYYEEEERQRGNFPDRFSGHQFPNYSSELNVNALLLGDSALYLCASSLDRAAPYEQYFGPGTRLTVT.

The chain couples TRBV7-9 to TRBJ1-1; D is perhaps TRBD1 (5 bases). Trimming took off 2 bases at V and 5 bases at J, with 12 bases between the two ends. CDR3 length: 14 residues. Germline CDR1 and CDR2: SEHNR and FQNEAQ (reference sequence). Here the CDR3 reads CASSLTTGRTEAFF. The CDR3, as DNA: TGTGCCAGCAGCTTAACCACAGGCCGAACTGAAGCTTTCTTT.

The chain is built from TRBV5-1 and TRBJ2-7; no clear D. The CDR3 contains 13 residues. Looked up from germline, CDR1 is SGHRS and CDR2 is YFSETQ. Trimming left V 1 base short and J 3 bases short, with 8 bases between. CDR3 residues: CASSLRPNYEQYF. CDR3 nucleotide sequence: TGCGCCAGCAGCTTGCGTCCCAACTACGAGCAGTACTTC.

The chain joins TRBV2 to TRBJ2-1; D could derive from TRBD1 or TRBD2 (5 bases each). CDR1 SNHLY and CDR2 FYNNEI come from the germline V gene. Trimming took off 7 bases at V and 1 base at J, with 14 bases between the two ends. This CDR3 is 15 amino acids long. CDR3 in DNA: TGTGCCAGCATTGAGGGACGGACATCCTACAATGAGCAGTTCTTC. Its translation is CASIEGRTSYNEQFF.

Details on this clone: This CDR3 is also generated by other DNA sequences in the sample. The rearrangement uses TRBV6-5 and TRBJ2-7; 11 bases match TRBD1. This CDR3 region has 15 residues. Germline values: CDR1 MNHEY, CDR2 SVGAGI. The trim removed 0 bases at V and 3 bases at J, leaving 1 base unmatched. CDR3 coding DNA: TGTGCCAGCAGTTACTCGGGACAGGGGGTCTACGAGCAGTACTTC. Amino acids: CASSYSGQGVYEQYF.

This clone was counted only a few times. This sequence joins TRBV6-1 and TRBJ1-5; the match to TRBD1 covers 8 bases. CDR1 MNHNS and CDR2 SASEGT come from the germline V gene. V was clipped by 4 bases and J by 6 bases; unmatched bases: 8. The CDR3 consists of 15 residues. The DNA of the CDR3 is TGTGCCAGCAGTGCGGAACAGGGGGGAGGTCAGCCCCAGCATTTT. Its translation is CASSAEQGGGQPQHF.

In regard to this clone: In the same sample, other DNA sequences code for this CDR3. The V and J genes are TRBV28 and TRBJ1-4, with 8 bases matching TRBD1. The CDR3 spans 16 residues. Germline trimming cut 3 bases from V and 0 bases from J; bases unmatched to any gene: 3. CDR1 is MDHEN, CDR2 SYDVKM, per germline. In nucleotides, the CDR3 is TGTGCCAGCAGTTTGTACAGGGGGGCAACTAATGAAAAACTGTTTTTT. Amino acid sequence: CASSLYRGATNEKLFF.

The CDR3 spells CASSITSAYNEQFF. DNA for the CDR3: TGTGCCAGTAGTATAACCTCGGCCTACAATGAGCAGTTCTTC. The chain couples TRBV19 to TRBJ2-1; D not resolved. The V end lost 2 bases, the J end lost 2 bases, and 7 bases lay between the germline ends. Germline lookup yields CDR1 LNHDA and CDR2 SQIVND (reference sequence). The CDR3 extends over 14 amino acids.

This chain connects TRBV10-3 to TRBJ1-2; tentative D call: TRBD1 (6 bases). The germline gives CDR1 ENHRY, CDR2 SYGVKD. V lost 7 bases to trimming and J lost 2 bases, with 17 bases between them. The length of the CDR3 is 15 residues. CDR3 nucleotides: TGTGCCATCACACTCAGCAGGGGCCCGAACTATGGCTACACCTTC. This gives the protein CAITLSRGPNYGYTF.

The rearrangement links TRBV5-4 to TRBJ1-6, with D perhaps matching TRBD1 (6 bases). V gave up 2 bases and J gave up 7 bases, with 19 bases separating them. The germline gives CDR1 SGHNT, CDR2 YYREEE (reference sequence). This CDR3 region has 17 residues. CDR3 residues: CASSFAGGEGDNSPLHF. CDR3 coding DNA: TGTGCCAGCAGCTTTGCGGGGGGCGAGGGAGACAATTCACCCCTCCACTTT.

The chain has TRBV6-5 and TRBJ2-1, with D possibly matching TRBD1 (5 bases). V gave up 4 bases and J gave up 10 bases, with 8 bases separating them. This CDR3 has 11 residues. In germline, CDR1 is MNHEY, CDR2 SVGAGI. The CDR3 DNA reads TGTGCCAGCAGTTCGGACACCGAGCAGTTCTTC. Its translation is CASSSDTEQFF.

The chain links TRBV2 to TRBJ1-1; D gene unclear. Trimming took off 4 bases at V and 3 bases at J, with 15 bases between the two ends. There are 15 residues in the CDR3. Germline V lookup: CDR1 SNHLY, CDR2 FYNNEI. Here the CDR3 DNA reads TGTGCCAGCAGTGTCTCTCTCGATGGGGACACTGAAGCTTTCTTT. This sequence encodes CASSVSLDGDTEAFF. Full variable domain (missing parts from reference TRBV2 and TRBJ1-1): EPEVTQTPSHQVTQMGQEVILRCVPISNHLYFYWYRQILGQKVEFLVSFYNNEISEKSEIFDDQFSVERPDGSNFTLKIRSTKLEDSAMYFCASSVSLDGDTEAFFGQGTRLTVV.

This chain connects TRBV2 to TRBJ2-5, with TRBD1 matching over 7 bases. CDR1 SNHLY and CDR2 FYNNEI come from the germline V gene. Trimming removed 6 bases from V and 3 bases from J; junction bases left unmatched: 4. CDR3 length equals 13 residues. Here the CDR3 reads CASRGDSEETQYF. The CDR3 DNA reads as TGTGCCAGCAGGGGGGACAGTGAAGAGACCCAGTACTTC. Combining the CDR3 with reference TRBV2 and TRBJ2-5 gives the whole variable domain EPEVTQTPSHQVTQMGQEVILRCVPISNHLYFYWYRQILGQKVEFLVSFYNNEISEKSEIFDDQFSVERPDGSNFTLKIRSTKLEDSAMYFCASRGDSEETQYFGPGTRLLVL.

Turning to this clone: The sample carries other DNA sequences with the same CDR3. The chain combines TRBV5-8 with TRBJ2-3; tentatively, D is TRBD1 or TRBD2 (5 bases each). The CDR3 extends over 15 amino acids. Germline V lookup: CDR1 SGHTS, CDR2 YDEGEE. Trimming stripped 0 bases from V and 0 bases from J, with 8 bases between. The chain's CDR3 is CASSLGGASTDTQYF. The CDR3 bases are TGTGCCAGCAGCTTGGGAGGGGCGAGCACAGATACGCAGTATTTT.

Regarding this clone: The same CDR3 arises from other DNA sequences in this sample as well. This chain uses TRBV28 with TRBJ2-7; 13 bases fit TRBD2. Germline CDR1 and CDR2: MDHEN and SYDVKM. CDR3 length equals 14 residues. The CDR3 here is CASSGLAGAYEQYF. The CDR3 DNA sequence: TGTGCGTCCTCCGGACTAGCGGGAGCCTACGAGCAGTACTTC.

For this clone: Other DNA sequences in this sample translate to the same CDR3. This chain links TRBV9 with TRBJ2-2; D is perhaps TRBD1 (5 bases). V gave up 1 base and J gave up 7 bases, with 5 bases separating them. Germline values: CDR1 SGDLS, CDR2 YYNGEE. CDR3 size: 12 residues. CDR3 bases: TGTGCCAGCAGCGTACAGGGCGGGGAGCTGTTTTTT. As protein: CASSVQGGELFF.

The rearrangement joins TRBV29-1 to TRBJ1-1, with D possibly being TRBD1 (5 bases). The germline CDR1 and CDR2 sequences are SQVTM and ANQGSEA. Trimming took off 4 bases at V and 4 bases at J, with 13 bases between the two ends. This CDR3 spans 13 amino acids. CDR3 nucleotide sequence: TGCAGCGTTGGATCGTCAGGGCTCACTGAAGCTTTCTTT. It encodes CSVGSSGLTEAFF.

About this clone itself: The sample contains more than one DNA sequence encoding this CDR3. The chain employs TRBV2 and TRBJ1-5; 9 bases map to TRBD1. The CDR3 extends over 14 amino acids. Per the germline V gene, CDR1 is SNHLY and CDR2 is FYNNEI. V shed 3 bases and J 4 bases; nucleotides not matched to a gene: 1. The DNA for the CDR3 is TGTGCCAGCAGTGAGGGACAGGGAAATCAGCCCCAGCATTTT. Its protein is CASSEGQGNQPQHF.

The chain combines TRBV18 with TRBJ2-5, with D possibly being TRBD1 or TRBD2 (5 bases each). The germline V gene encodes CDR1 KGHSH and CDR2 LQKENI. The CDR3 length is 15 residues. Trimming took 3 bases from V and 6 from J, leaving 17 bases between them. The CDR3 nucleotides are TGTGCCAGCTCACCTAACACCCCGGGACCGAAGACCCAGTACTTC. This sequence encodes CASSPNTPGPKTQYF.